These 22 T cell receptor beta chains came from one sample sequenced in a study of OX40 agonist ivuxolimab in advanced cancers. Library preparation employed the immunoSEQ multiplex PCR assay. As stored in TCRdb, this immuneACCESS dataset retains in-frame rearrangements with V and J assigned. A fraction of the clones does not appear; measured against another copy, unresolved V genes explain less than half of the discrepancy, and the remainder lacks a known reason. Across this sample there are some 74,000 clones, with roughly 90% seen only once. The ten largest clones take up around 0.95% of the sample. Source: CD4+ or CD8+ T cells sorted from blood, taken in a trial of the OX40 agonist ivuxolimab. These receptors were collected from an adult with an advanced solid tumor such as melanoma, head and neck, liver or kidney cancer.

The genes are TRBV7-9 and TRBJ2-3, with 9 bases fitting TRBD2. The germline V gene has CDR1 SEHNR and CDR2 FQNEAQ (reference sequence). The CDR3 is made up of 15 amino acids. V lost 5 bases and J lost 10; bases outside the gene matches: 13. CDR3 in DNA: TGTGCCAGCAGCCCCGCCATAGCGGGAGTCTACGCGCAGTATTTT. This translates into CASSPAIAGVYAQYF.

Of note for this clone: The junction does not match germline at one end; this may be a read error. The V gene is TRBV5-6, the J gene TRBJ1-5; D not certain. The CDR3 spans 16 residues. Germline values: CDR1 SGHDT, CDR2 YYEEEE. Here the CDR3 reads CASSLGATLGNRPQHF. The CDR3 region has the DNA TGTGCCAGCAGCTTGGGGGCGACCCTTGGGAATCGGCCCCAGCATTTT. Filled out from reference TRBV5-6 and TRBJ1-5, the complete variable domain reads DAGVTQSPTHLIKTRGQQVTLRCSPKSGHDTVSWYQQALGQGPQFIFQYYEEEERQRGNFPDRFSGHQFPNYSSELNVNALLLGDSALYLCASSLGATLGNRPQHFGDGTRLSIL.

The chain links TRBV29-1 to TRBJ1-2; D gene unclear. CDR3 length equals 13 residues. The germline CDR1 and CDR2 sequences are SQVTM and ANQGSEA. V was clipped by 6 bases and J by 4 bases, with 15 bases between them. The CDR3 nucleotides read TGCAGCGTAGATCACAGCCAGAGCTATGGCTACACCTTC. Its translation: CSVDHSQSYGYTF.

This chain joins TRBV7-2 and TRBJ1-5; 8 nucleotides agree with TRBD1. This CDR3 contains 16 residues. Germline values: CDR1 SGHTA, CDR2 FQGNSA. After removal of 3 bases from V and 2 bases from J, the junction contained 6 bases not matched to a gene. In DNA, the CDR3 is TGTGCCAGCAGCTTTCGGACAGGGTCGGGCAATCAGCCCCAGCATTTT. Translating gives CASSFRTGSGNQPQHF.

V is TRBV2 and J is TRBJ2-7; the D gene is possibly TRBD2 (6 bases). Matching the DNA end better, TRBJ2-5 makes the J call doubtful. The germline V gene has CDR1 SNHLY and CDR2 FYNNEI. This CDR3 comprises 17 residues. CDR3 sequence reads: CASRQPRVADPQETQYF. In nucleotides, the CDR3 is TGTGCCAGCAGGCAACCTAGAGTAGCGGATCCCCAAGAGACCCAGTACTTC.

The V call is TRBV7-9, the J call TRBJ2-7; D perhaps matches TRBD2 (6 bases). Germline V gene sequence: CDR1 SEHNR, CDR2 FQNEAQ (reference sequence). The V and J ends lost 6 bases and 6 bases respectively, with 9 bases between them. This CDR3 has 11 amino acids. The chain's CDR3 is CASRRLVEQYF. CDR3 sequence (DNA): TGTGCCAGCAGGAGACTAGTCGAGCAGTACTTC. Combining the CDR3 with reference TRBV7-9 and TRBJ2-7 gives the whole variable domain DTGVSQNPRHKITKRGQNVTFRCDPISEHNRLYWYRQTLGQGPEFLTYFQNEAQLEKSRLLSDRFSAERPKGSFSTLEIQRTEQGDSAMYLCASRRLVEQYFGPGTRLTVT.

The CDR3 loop reads CASSSTGASQETQYF. As DNA, the CDR3 is TGTGCCAGCAGCTCTACAGGGGCCAGCCAAGAGACCCAGTACTTC. This chain uses TRBV6-5 with TRBJ2-5; 7 nucleotides match TRBD1. Trimming cost V 6 bases and J 1 base; bases outside gene matches: 8. Germline V gene lookup returns CDR1 MNHEY and CDR2 SVGAGI. The CDR3 runs to 15 residues.

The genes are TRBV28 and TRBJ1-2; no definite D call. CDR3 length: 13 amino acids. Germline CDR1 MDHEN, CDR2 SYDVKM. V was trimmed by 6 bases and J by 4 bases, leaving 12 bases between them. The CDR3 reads CASRGMSSYGYTF. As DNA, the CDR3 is TGTGCCAGCAGGGGGATGAGCTCCTATGGCTACACCTTC.

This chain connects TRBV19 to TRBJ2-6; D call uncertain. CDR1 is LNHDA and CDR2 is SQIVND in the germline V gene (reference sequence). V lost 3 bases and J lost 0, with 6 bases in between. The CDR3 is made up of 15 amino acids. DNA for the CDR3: TGTGCCAGTAGTATGGGTAGCTCTGGGGCCAACGTCCTGACTTTC. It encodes CASSMGSSGANVLTF.

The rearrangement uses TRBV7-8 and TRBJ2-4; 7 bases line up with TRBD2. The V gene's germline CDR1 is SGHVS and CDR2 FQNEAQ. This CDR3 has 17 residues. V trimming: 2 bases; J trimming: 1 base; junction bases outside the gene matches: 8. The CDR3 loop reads CASSLYVGAGAKNIQYF. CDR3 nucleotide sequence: TGTGCCAGCAGCTTATACGTGGGAGCGGGGGCCAAAAACATTCAGTACTTC.

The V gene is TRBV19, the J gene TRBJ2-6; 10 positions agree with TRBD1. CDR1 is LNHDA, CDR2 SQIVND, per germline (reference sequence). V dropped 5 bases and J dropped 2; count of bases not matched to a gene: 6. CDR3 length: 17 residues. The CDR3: CASSSGTGAPGANVLTF. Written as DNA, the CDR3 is TGTGCCAGTAGTTCAGGGACAGGGGCTCCTGGGGCCAACGTCCTGACTTTC. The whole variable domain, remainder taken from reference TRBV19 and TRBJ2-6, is DGGITQSPKYLFRKEGQNVTLSCEQNLNHDAMYWYRQDPGQGLRLIYYSQIVNDFQKGDIAEGYSVSREKKESFPLTVTSAQKNPTAFYLCASSSGTGAPGANVLTFGAGSRLTVL.

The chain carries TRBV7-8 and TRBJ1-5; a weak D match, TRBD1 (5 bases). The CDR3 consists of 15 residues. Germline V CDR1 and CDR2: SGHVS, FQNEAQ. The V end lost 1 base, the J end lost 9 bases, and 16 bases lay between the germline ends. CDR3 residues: CASSLDIQVPRPQHF. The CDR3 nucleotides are TGTGCCAGCAGCTTAGATATACAGGTCCCACGGCCCCAGCATTTT.

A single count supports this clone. The DNA of the CDR3 is TGCGCCAGCAGCTTGGATGCGTCAAATCAGCCCCAGCATTTT. Residues: CASSLDASNQPQHF. The V call is TRBV5-1, the J call TRBJ1-5, with D hard to call. Per the germline V gene, CDR1 is SGHRS and CDR2 is YFSETQ. The CDR3 loop spans 14 amino acids. V was pared by 0 bases and J by 4 bases, with 8 bases between.

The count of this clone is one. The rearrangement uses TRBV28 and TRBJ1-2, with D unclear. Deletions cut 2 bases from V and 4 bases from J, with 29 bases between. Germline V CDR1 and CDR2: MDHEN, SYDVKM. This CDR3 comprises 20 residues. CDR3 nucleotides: TGTGCCAGCAGTTTAATGATAAGAGGTCGGAATAAGGGCACGGCCTATGGCTACACCTTC. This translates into CASSLMIRGRNKGTAYGYTF.

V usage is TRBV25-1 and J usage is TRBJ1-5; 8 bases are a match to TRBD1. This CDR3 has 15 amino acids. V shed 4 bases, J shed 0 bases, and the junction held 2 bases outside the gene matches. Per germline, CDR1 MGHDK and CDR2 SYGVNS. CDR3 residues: CASSATGVSNQPQHF. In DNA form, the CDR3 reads TGTGCCAGCAGTGCGACAGGGGTTAGCAATCAGCCCCAGCATTTT.

The DNA for the CDR3 is TGTGCCAGCAGCTTGGCGACTGGCTGGGCCAACGTCCTGACTTTC. Protein product: CASSLATGWANVLTF. The V and J genes are TRBV5-5 and TRBJ2-6; D gene ambiguous. This CDR3 comprises 15 residues. Deletions cut 0 bases from V and 5 bases from J, with 9 bases between. Germline V gives CDR1 SGHKS, CDR2 YYEKEE (reference sequence). The full variable domain, in which reference TRBV5-5 and TRBJ2-6 provide the parts outside the CDR3, is DAGVTQSPTHLIKTRGQQVTLRCSPISGHKSVSWYQQVLGQGPQFIFQYYEKEERGRGNFPDRFSARQFPNYSSELNVNALLLGDSALYLCASSLATGWANVLTFGAGSRLTVL.

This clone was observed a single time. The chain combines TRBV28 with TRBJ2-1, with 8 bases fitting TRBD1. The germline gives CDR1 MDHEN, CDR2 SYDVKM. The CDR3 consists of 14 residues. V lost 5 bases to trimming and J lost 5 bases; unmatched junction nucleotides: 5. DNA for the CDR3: TGTGCCAGCAGTACCAGGGGGCCTCACAATGAGCAGTTCTTC. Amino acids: CASSTRGPHNEQFF.

CDR3 region: CASSLDLLAKNIQYF. DNA of the CDR3: TGTGCCAGCAGCTTAGACCTTTTAGCCAAAAACATTCAGTACTTC. This chain joins TRBV5-4 and TRBJ2-4; D is unclear. This CDR3 comprises 15 residues. Trimming cost V 2 bases and J 0 bases, with 9 bases left between them. The germline V gene encodes CDR1 SGHNT and CDR2 YYREEE (reference sequence).

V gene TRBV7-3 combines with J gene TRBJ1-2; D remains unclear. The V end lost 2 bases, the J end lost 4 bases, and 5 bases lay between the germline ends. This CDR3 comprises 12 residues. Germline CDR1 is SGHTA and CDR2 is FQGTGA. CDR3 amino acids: CASSLVGYGYTF. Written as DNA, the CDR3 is TGTGCCAGCAGCTTAGTGGGCTATGGCTACACCTTC.

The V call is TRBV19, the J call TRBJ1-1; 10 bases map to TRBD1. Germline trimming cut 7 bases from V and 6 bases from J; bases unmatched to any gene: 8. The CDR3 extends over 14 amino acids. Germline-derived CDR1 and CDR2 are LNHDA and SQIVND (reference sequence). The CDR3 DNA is TGTGCCAGTACGGGACAGGGGATGATAGCTGAAGCTTTCTTT. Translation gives CASTGQGMIAEAFF. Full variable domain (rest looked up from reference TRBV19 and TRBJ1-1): DGGITQSPKYLFRKEGQNVTLSCEQNLNHDAMYWYRQDPGQGLRLIYYSQIVNDFQKGDIAEGYSVSREKKESFPLTVTSAQKNPTAFYLCASTGQGMIAEAFFGQGTRLTVV.

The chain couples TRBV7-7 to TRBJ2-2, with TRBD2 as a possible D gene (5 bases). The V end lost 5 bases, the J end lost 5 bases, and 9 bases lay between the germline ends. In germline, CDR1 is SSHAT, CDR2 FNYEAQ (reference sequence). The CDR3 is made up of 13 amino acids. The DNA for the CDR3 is TGTGCCAGCAGCCCCGCGGGTACCGGGGAGCTGTTTTTT. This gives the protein CASSPAGTGELFF.

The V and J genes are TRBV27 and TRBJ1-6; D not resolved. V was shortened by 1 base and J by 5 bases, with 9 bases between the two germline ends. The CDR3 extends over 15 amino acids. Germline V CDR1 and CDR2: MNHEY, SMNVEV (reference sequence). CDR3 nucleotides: TGTGCCAGCAGTTTATACCGGGGAAATAATTCACCCCTCCACTTT. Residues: CASSLYRGNNSPLHF.